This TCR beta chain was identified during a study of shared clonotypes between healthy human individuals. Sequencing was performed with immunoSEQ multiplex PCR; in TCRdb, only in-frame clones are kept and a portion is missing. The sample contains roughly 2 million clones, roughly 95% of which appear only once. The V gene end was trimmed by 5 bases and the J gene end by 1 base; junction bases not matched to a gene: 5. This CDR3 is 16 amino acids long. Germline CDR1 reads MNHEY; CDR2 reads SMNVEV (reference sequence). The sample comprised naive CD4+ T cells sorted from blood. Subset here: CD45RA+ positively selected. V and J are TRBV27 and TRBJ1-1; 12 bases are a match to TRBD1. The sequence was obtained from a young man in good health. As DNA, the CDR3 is TGTGCCAGCAGTAAGGGGACAGGGGGCGCGAACACTGAAGCTTTCTTT. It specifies CASSKGTGGANTEAFF.